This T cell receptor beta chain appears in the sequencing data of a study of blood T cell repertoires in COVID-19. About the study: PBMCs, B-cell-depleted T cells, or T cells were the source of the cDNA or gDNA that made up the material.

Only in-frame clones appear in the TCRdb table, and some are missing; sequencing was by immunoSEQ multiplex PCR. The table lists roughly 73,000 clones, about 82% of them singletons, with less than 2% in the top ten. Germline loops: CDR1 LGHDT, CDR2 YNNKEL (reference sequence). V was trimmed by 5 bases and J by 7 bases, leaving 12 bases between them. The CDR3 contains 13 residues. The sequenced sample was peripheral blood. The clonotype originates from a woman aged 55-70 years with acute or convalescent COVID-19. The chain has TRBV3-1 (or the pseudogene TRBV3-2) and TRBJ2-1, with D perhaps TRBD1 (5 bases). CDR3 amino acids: CASSLRSGNEQFF. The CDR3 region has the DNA TGTGCCAGCAGCTTAAGGTCAGGGAATGAGCAGTTCTTC.